The table lists the clone carrying this T cell receptor (beta chain) with a count of one. The sample originates from a study of tissue T cells after allogeneic stem cell transplantation. Study-wide background: Gastrointestinal graft-versus-host disease was present in all patients, each treated with several therapy lines. Smaller viable blood or marrow samples skipped sorting for direct DNA extraction.

Sequencing of TCRbeta CDR3 at survey depth gave sequences and template counts. Produced via immunoSEQ multiplex PCR; TCRdb's table is partial and in-frame only. The table records some 45,000 clones, 80% to 95% of them present only once. The germline CDR1 and CDR2 sequences are LGHNA and YNFKEQ. This CDR3 has 16 amino acids. V was pared by 1 base and J by 6 bases, with 8 bases of the junction left unmatched. The chain recombines TRBV4-2 with TRBJ2-1; TRBD2 aligns across 8 bases. The sample in question was blood, obtained before transplantation. This TCR came from a woman aged 40-69 years who later had graft-versus-host disease after an allogeneic stem cell transplant. CDR3 sequence reads: CASSQVVGLGSNEQFF. The CDR3 region has the DNA TGTGCCAGCAGCCAAGTAGTGGGACTAGGATCCAATGAGCAGTTCTTC.